Sequencing of this T cell receptor (beta chain) was carried out in a study of CD8+ T cells in alopecia areata. Study-wide context: People stayed on tofacitinib for 6 to 18 months, then stopped the drug for 6 months.

In regard to this clone: Its antigen is unknown.

Treatment in this sample: oral pan-JAK inhibitor, 5-10 mg twice daily. Sequencing relied on a cDNA template that was reverse transcribed from extracted RNA. Sequencing used immunoSEQ multiplex PCR; TCRdb keeps in-frame clones, though not all of them. Of 150,000 to 200,000 clones in the sample, just under 65% were seen once. General observations from the study: Many expanded lesional clones remained in scalp and blood on tofacitinib.

The TCR comes from a human donor with alopecia areata. Sequencing used CD4+ T cells sorted from blood, obtained around week 49, from a patient treated with tofacitinib.

CDR3 nucleotides: TGTGCCAGCAGTCCCCTGACTAGCGGTTACAATGAGCAGTTCTTC. Translation: CASSPLTSGYNEQFF. This chain connects TRBV2 to TRBJ2-1; 9 bases fit TRBD2. Germline CDR1 is SNHLY and CDR2 is FYNNEI. This CDR3 is 15 amino acids long. The V and J ends lost 5 bases and 4 bases, in that order; junction bases with no gene match: 6.